A single sample is the source of the 5 T cell receptor beta chains below, sequenced in a study of T cell changes during pregnancy in multiple sclerosis. Sequencing was performed with immunoSEQ multiplex PCR; in TCRdb, only in-frame clones are kept and a portion is missing. The repertoire holds some 11,000 clones, with about 88% as singletons. The source was CD8+ T cells from peripheral blood mononuclear cells, collected in the second trimester of pregnancy. These receptors all stem from a female donor in good health, enrolled as a control in a pregnancy study.

The CDR3 spells CASSHLYEQFF. The CDR3 DNA reads TGTGCCAGCAGCCATCTTTATGAGCAGTTCTTC. This chain joins TRBV14 and TRBJ2-1; D is unresolved. The CDR3 spans 11 residues. Germline V gene data show CDR1 as SGHDN and CDR2 as FVKESK. Trimming removed 3 bases at V and 8 bases at J, with 5 bases between.

The J gene is TRBJ2-1, the V gene TRBV27, with D unresolved. Trimming took off 5 bases at V and 1 base at J, with 15 bases between the two ends. The CDR3 covers 16 residues. The germline CDR1 and CDR2 sequences are MNHEY and SMNVEV (reference sequence). The CDR3 spells CASSPAGTFSYNEQFF. The CDR3 DNA follows: TGTGCCAGCAGTCCCGCCGGTACCTTTTCCTACAATGAGCAGTTCTTC.

V gene TRBV6-6 combines with J gene TRBJ1-5; D is unclear. Germline values: CDR1 MNHNY, CDR2 SVGAGI (reference sequence). The CDR3 is made up of 13 amino acids. The V end lost 6 bases, the J end lost 11 bases, and 17 bases lay between the germline ends. The CDR3 protein is CASSSGSYGAQHF. The DNA for the CDR3 is TGTGCCAGCAGCTCCGGGTCCTACGGGGCCCAGCATTTT.

The genes are TRBV15 and TRBJ1-1, with unresolved D. The CDR3 runs 13 residues. CDR1 is LNHNV, CDR2 YYDKDF, per germline (reference sequence). V was trimmed by 5 bases and J by 1 base, leaving 8 bases between them. CDR3 nucleotides: TGTGCCACCAGCGTTGGGAGGAACACTGAAGCTTTCTTT. This encodes CATSVGRNTEAFF.

This chain joins TRBV30 and TRBJ2-1; TRBD2 agrees at 9 bases. The junction had 3 bases not matched to a gene; V was cut back by 5 bases and J by 4 bases. Germline-derived CDR1 and CDR2 are GTSNPN and SVGIG (reference sequence). CDR3 length: 13 amino acids. CDR3 coding DNA: TGTGCCTGGGCGACTAGCGGTTACAATGAGCAGTTCTTC. Its protein product is CAWATSGYNEQFF.